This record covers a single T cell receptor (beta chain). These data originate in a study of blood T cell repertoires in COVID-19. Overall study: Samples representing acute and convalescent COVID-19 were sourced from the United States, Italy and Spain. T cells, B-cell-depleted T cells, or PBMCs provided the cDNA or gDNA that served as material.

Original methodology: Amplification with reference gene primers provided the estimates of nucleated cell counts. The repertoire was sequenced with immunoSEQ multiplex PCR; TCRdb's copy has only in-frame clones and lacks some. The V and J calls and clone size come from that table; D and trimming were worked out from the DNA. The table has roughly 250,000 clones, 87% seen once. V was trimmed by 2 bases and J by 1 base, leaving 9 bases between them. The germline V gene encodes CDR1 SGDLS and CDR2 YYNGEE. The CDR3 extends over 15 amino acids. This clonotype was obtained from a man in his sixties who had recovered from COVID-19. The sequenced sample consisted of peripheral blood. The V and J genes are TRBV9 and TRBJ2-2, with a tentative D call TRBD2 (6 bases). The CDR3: CASSVGGLNTGELFF. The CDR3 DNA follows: TGTGCCAGCAGCGTCGGAGGGCTGAACACCGGGGAGCTGTTTTTT. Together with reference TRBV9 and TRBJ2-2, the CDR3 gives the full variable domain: DSGVTQTPKHLITATGQRVTLRCSPRSGDLSVYWYQQSLDQGLQFLIQYYNGEERAKGNILERFSAQQFPDLHSELNLSSLELGDSALYFCASSVGGLNTGELFFGEGSRLTVL.